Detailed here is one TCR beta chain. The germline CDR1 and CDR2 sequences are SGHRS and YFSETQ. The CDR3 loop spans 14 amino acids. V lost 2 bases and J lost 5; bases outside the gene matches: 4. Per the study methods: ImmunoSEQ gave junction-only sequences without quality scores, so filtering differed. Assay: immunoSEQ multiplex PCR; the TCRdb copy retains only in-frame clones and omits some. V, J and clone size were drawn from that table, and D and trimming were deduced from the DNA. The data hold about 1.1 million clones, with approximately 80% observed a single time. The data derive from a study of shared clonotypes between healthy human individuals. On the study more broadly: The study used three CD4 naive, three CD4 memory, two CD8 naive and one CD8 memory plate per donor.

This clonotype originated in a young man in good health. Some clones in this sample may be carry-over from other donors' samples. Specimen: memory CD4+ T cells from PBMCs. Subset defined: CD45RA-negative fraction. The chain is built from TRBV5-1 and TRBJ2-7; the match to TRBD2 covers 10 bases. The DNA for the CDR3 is TGCGCCAGCAGCTTACTAGCGGGACGGGACGAGCAGTACTTC. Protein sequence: CASSLLAGRDEQYF.